This T cell receptor (beta chain) derives from a study of blood T cell repertoires in COVID-19. Original data processing: Cell counts per sample came from amplifying reference gene primers. The assay was immunoSEQ multiplex PCR, and TCRdb's table has in-frame clones only and misses some. For V, J and clone size, that table is used; D and trimming come from the DNA. This table has roughly 670,000 clones, over 80% appearing once. This CDR3 spans 14 amino acids. CDR1 and CDR2 (germline): SGHKS, YYEKEE (reference sequence). The germline V and J ends were trimmed by 1 base and 6 bases, with 13 bases remaining between them.

V usage is TRBV5-5 and J usage is TRBJ1-2; no definite D call. The sequencing input was peripheral blood. This TCR was sampled from a woman between 18 and 29 years old with acute or convalescent COVID-19. CDR3 region: CASSLQVSSNGYTF. CDR3 nucleotides: TGTGCCAGCAGCTTGCAGGTCTCAAGTAATGGCTACACCTTC.